This entry describes one TCR beta chain. Its antigen is as yet unknown. The sample comes from a study of T-cell reconstitution after alpha-beta-depleted transplantation in children. Study-level points and caveats: Surviving thymic progenitors and recipient T cells were the source of high TCRbeta diversity at day 60 in some patients. Reportedly, roughly two months post-transplant, alpha-beta T cells arose from several hundred expanded graft clones. T cells produced anew were the main source of T-cell counts and diversity one year after transplant.

Unique molecular identifiers were incorporated during preparation of the TCRbeta library. TCRdb called the PCR reads again in MiXCR, with one record for every CDR3 protein. Of fewer than 550,000 distinct CDR3 sequences listed, roughly 10% are singletons. The germline V and J ends were trimmed by 8 bases and 4 bases, with 12 bases remaining between them. Germline values: CDR1 SGHVS, CDR2 FQNEAQ. The CDR3 extends over 13 amino acids. The sample in question was PBMCs, mostly from graft donor cells, obtained 180 days after TCRalphabeta/CD19-depleted stem cell transplant. The genes are TRBV7-8 and TRBJ2-1, with D maybe TRBD1 (5 bases). This sequence was found in a female patient aged 2-15 years who had a stem cell transplant for aplastic anemia, so the T cells may come from the graft donor. The CDR3 nucleotides are TGTGCCAGCGCAAGGACACTTTACAATGAGCAGTTCTTC. Protein sequence: CASARTLYNEQFF.